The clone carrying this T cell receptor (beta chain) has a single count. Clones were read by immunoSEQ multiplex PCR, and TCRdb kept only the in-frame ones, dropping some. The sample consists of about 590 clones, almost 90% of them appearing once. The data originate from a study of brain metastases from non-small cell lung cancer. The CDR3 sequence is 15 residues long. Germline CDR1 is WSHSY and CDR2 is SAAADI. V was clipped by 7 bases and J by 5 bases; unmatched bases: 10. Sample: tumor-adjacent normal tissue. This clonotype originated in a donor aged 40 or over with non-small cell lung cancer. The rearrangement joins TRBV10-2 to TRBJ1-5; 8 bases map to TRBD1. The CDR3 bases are TGCGCCAGCAAAGAAGCAGGGGGCTTCGATCAGCCCCAGCATTTT. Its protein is CASKEAGGFDQPQHF.